The clone carrying this T cell receptor beta chain was counted only a few times. What it recognizes is unknown. It was with unique molecular identifiers that the TCRbeta library was prepared. TCRdb re-derived calls from the PCR reads in MiXCR, one entry per CDR3 protein. This table has roughly 790,000 distinct CDR3 sequences, around 17% appearing once. The sample originates from a study of T-cell reconstitution after alpha-beta-depleted transplantation in children. The V and J ends lost 6 bases and 1 base respectively, with 16 bases between them. Germline-derived CDR1 and CDR2 are DFQATT and SNEGSKA (reference sequence). This CDR3 is 14 amino acids long. Study-level results: T-cell counts and diversity at one year post-transplant came mainly from newly produced T cells.

This specimen was PBMCs, mostly from graft donor cells, taken 360 days after TCRalphabeta/CD19-depleted stem cell transplant. The clonotype comes from a male patient under 18 who had a stem cell transplant for acute lymphoblastic leukemia, so the T cells may come from the graft donor. The rearrangement links TRBV20-1 to TRBJ2-7; a weak D match, TRBD2 (6 bases). CDR3 nucleotide sequence: TGCAGTGCAGCGGACTACCACCAGTCCTACGAGCAGTACTTC. This translates into CSAADYHQSYEQYF.